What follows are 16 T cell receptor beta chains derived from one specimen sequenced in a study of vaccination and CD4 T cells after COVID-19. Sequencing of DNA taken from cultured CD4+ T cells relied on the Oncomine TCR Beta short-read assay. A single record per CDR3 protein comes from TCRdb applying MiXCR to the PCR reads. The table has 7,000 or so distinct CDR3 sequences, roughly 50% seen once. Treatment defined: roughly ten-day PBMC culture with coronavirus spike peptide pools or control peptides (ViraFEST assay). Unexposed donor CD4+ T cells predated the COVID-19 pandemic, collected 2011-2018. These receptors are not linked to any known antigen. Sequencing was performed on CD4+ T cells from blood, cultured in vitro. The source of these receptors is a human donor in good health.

The DNA of the CDR3 is TGCAGCGTTGAAAGGGACAGGGAGAAAGCTTTCTTT. This gives the protein CSVERDREKAFF. The V gene is TRBV29-1, the J gene TRBJ1-1; 9 nucleotides agree with TRBD1. This CDR3 is built from 12 residues. The J segment lost 9 bases and the V segment lost 2 bases, leaving 4 bases of the junction unmatched. Germline V CDR1 and CDR2: SQVTM, ANQGSEA.

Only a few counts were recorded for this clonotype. The CDR3 nucleotides read TGTGCCAGCAGTGTCTTATTAGGCTACACCTTC. Translation: CASSVLLGYTF. V and J are TRBV6-1 and TRBJ1-2, with unresolved D. Germline CDR1 MNHNS, CDR2 SASEGT. The CDR3 has 11 amino acids. V lost 4 bases, J lost 8 bases, and 8 bases lay in between.

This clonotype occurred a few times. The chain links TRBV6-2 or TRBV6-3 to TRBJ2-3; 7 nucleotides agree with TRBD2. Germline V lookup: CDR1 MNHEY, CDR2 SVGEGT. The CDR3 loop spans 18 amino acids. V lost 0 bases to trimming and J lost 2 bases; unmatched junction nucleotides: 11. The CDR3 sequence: CASSYSTHGAGDTDTQYF. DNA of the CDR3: TGTGCCAGCAGTTACTCGACCCACGGGGCGGGGGACACAGATACGCAGTATTTT.

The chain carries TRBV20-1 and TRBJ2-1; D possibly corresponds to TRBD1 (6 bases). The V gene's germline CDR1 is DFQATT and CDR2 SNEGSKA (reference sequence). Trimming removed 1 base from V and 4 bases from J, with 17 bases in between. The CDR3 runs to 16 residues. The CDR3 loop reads CSARAQGQLSYNEQFF. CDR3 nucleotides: TGCAGTGCTAGAGCTCAGGGACAACTTAGTTACAATGAGCAGTTCTTC.

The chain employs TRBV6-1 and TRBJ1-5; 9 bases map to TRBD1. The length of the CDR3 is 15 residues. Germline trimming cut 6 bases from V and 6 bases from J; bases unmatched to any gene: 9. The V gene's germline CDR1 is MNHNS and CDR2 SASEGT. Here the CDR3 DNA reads TGTGCCAGCAGCGTCACAGGGGGCTCGTTTCAGCCCCAGCATTTT. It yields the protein CASSVTGGSFQPQHF.

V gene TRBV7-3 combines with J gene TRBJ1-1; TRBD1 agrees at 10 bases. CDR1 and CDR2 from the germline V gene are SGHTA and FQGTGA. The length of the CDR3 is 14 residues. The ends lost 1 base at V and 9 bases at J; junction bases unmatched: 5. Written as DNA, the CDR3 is TGTGCCAGCAGCTTAAATGGGGGACAGGGGCAAGCTTTCTTT. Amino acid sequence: CASSLNGGQGQAFF.

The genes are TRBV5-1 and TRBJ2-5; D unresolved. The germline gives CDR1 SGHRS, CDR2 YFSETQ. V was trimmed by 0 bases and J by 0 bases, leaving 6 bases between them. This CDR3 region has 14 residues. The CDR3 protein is CASSLATDQETQYF. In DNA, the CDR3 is TGCGCCAGCAGCTTGGCCACGGACCAAGAGACCCAGTACTTC. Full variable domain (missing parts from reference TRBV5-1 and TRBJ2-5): KAGVTQTPRYLIKTRGQQVTLSCSPISGHRSVSWYQQTPGQGLQFLFEYFSETQRNKGNFPGRFSGRQFSNSRSEMNVSTLELGDSALYLCASSLATDQETQYFGPGTRLLVL.

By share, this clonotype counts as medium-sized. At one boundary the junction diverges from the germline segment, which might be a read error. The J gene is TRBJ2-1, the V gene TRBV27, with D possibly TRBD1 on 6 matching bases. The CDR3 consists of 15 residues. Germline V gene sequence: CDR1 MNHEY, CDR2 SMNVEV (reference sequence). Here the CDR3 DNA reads TGTGCCAGCAGTTTATACCCTGAGAGGACAGAGGGCCCCATCTTC. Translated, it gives CASSLYPERTEGPIF.

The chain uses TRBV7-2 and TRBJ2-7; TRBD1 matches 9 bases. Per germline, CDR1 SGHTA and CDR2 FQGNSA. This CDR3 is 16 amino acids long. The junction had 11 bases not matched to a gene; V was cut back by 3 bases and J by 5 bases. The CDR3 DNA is TGTGCCAGCAGCTTTGGACCGGGACAGGGTAGCCACGAGCAGTACTTC. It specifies CASSFGPGQGSHEQYF.

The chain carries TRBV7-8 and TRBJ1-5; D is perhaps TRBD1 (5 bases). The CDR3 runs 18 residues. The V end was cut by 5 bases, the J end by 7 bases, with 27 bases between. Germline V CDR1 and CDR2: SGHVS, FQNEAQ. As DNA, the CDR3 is TGTGCCAGCAGCCTCCGTCACAGAATTATTGGGGGGGAACAGCCCCAGCATTTT. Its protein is CASSLRHRIIGGEQPQHF.

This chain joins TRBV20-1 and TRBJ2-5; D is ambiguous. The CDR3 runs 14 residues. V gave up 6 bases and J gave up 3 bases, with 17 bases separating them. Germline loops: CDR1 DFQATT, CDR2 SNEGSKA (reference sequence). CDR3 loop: CSALWLSYKETQYF. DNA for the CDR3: TGCAGTGCCCTGTGGCTATCCTACAAAGAGACCCAGTACTTC.

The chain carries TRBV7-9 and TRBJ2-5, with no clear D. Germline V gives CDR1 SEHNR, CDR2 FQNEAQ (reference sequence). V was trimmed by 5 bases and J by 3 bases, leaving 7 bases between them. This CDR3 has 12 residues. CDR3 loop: CASSPIEETQYF. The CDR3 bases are TGTGCCAGCAGCCCCATTGAAGAGACCCAGTACTTC.

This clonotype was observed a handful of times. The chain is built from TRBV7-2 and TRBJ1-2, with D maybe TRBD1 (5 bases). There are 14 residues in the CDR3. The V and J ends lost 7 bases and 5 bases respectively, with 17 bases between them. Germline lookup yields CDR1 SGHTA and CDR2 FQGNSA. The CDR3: CASTLPAGLYGYTF. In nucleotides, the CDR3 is TGTGCCAGCACCCTCCCGGCAGGGCTATATGGCTACACCTTC.

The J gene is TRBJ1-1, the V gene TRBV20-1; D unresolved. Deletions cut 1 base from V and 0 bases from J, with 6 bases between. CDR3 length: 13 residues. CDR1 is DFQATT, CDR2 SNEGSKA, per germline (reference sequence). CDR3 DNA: TGCAGTGCTAGAGGGGCGATGAACACTGAAGCTTTCTTT. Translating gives CSARGAMNTEAFF.

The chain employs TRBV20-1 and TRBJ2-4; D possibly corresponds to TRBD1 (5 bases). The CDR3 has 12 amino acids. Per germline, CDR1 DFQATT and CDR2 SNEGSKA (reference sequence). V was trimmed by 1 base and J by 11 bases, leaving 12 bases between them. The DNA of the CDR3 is TGCAGTGCTAGAGGGACAAGCTCATTTCAGTACTTC. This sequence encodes CSARGTSSFQYF.

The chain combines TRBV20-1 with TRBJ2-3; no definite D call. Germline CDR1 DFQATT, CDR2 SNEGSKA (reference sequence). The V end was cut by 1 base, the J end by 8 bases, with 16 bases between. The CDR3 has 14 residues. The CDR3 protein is CSARGVQGKFTQYF. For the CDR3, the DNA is TGCAGTGCTAGAGGGGTACAAGGGAAATTTACGCAGTATTTT.